This T cell receptor (beta chain) came from a study of shared clonotypes between healthy human individuals. Naive CD8 isolation took CD45RO-negative cells positively selected for CCR7 and excluded terminally differentiated effector memory CD45RA+ cells. Study-level results: When naive CD4 clonotypes were compared across a few donors, approximately 5% were shared.

The repertoire was sequenced with immunoSEQ multiplex PCR; TCRdb's copy has only in-frame clones and lacks some. There are about 2 million clones in the sample; roughly 95% occur only once, and 0.95% to 1.5% lies in the top ten. This CDR3 spans 15 amino acids. Germline V gene lookup returns CDR1 SNHLY and CDR2 FYNNEI. Trimming cost V 3 bases and J 2 bases; bases outside gene matches: 7. Notes on this clone: The antigen is unknown. This same CDR3 is encoded by further DNA sequences in the sample.

This chain joins TRBV2 and TRBJ2-7; 7 nucleotides line up with TRBD2. This receptor was obtained from a man between 18 and 35 years old in good health. The sequenced sample was naive CD8+ T cells sorted from blood. The CDR3, as DNA: TGTGCCAGCAGTGAGGGAGGGACGGGCACCTACGAGCAGTACTTC. It specifies CASSEGGTGTYEQYF.